A single sample gave rise to the 10 T cell receptor beta chains below, sequenced in a study of blood T cell repertoires in COVID-19. Using immunoSEQ multiplex PCR, the repertoire was profiled, and TCRdb retains in-frame clones only, with some absent. The sample shows some 120,000 clones, 88% of them seen only once. Sequenced material: peripheral blood. Receptor source: a man between 50 and 59 years old with acute or convalescent COVID-19.

J is TRBJ2-1 and V is TRBV9, with D tentatively TRBD2 (6 bases). V lost 4 bases, J lost 6 bases, and 11 bases lay in between. Per germline, CDR1 SGDLS and CDR2 YYNGEE. The CDR3 totals 13 residues. The CDR3 DNA reads TGTGCCAGCAGCCGGGAGTCGGTCAATGAGCAGTTCTTC. It is translated as CASSRESVNEQFF.

This chain links TRBV5-1 with TRBJ2-2; a possible D gene is TRBD1 (6 bases). The CDR3 has 15 amino acids. Deletions cut 2 bases from V and 6 bases from J, with 14 bases between. The germline gives CDR1 SGHRS, CDR2 YFSETQ. CDR3 in DNA: TGCGCCAGCAGCTTAGGGGAACAGGGTTCCGGGGAGCTGTTTTTT. It translates to CASSLGEQGSGELFF. The whole variable domain, remainder taken from reference TRBV5-1 and TRBJ2-2, is KAGVTQTPRYLIKTRGQQVTLSCSPISGHRSVSWYQQTPGQGLQFLFEYFSETQRNKGNFPGRFSGRQFSNSRSEMNVSTLELGDSALYLCASSLGEQGSGELFFGEGSRLTVL.

The CDR3 nucleotides read TGTGCCAGCAGTTTAACCTACCAGGTGTACGAGCAGTACTTC. It translates to CASSLTYQVYEQYF. The V call is TRBV27, the J call TRBJ2-7, with D unresolved. CDR1 and CDR2 from the germline V gene are MNHEY and SMNVEV (reference sequence). Trimming left V 2 bases short and J 4 bases short, with 12 bases between. The CDR3 length is 14 residues.

The genes are TRBV11-2 and TRBJ2-5; TRBD1 is a possible D gene (6 bases). Germline V CDR1 and CDR2: SGHAT, FQNNGV. V lost 2 bases and J lost 2, with 18 bases in between. The CDR3 is 17 amino acids. The CDR3 DNA reads as TGTGCCAGCAGCTTACGCCGACAGGCCAAAACTCAAGAGACCCAGTACTTC. It translates to CASSLRRQAKTQETQYF.

In this sample, this clone turned up once. CDR3 loop: CASSSPRVAGISEQYF. The CDR3 DNA sequence: TGTGCCAGCAGTTCCCCGAGGGTAGCGGGAATCTCCGAGCAGTACTTC. V is TRBV27 and J is TRBJ2-7; 8 bases fit TRBD2. This CDR3 spans 16 amino acids. The V and J ends lost 4 bases and 6 bases, in that order; junction bases with no gene match: 14. The V gene's germline CDR1 is MNHEY and CDR2 SMNVEV (reference sequence).

The rearrangement uses TRBV6-2 or TRBV6-3 and TRBJ1-1; TRBD1 might be the D (6 bases). The CDR3 has 16 residues. Germline V gene sequence: CDR1 MNHEY, CDR2 SVGEGT. Trimming removed 6 bases at V and 5 bases at J, with 22 bases between. CDR3 sequence (DNA): TGTGCCAGCAGCCGGCCGGACAGCCTGGGTTCGACTGAAGCTTTCTTT. Translated, it gives CASSRPDSLGSTEAFF.

J is TRBJ2-7 and V is TRBV24-1; TRBD2 agrees at 7 bases. Germline values: CDR1 KGHDR, CDR2 SFDVKD. Germline trimming cut 4 bases from V and 4 bases from J; bases unmatched to any gene: 9. CDR3 length: 15 amino acids. The CDR3 DNA is TGTGCCACCAGTGAAACCGGGACTAAAGCATACGAGCAGTACTTC. Its translation is CATSETGTKAYEQYF.

The sample holds a few counts of this clone. The CDR3 DNA reads as TGTGCCAGCAGTGACTCAACGGAGACCGGGGAGCTGTTTTTT. Translation gives CASSDSTETGELFF. The chain couples TRBV6-4 to TRBJ2-2; D is ambiguous. The CDR3 loop spans 14 amino acids. Germline lookup yields CDR1 MRHNA and CDR2 SNTAGT. V was trimmed by 0 bases and J by 5 bases, leaving 7 bases between them.

The chain has TRBV28 and TRBJ1-5; TRBD1 matches at 10 bases. The trim removed 4 bases at V and 3 bases at J, leaving 12 bases unmatched. CDR3 length equals 18 residues. CDR1 is MDHEN and CDR2 is SYDVKM in the germline V gene. The CDR3 DNA reads TGTGCCAGCAGTTATCCGGGACAGGGGCGTCAATCCAATCAGCCCCAGCATTTT. Its translation is CASSYPGQGRQSNQPQHF. Using reference TRBV28 and TRBJ1-5 for the parts outside the CDR3, the full variable domain is DVKVTQSSRYLVKRTGEKVFLECVQDMDHENMFWYRQDPGLGLRLIYFSYDVKMKEKGDIPEGYSVSREKKERFSLILESASTNQTSMYLCASSYPGQGRQSNQPQHFGDGTRLSIL.

J is TRBJ2-3 and V is TRBV14, with D possibly being TRBD2 (5 bases). The V gene's germline CDR1 is SGHDN and CDR2 FVKESK. This CDR3 region has 16 residues. V gave up 1 base and J gave up 8 bases, with 19 bases separating them. DNA of the CDR3: TGTGCCAGCAGCCAAGGGATTAACAGAGGAGAGGGTACGCAGTATTTT. It translates to CASSQGINRGEGTQYF.